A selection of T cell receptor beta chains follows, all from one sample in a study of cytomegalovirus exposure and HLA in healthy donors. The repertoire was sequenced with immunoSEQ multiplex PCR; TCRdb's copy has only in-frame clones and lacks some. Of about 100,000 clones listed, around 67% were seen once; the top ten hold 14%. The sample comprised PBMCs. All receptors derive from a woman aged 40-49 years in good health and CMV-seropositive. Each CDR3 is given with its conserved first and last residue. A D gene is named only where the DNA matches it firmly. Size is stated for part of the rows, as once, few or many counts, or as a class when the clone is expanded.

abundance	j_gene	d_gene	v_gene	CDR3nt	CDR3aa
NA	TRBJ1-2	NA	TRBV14	TGTGCCAGCAGCCAAGGCGCGGGTTCTGACTATGGCTACACCTTC	CASSQGAGSDYGYTF
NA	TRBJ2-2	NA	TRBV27	TGTGCCAGCAGTGGAACAGGGTACACCGGGGAGCTGTTTTTT	CASSGTGYTGELFF
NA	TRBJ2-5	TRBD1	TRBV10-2	TGCGCCAGCAGTTTCTCGACAGGGACCCAAGAGACCCAGTACTTC	CASSFSTGTQETQYF
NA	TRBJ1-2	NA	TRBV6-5	TGTGCCAGCAGGATGGGAGGGGGTGACTATGGCTACACCTTC	CASRMGGGDYGYTF
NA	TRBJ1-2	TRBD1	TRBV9	TGTGCCAGCAGCGTAGCCCTCGAGGGGGCCTATGGCTACACCTTC	CASSVALEGAYGYTF
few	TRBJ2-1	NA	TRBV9	TGTGCCAGCAGCGTGGGCCTGGACTCCTACAATGAGCAGTTCTTC	CASSVGLDSYNEQFF
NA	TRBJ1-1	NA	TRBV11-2	TGTGCCAGCAGCTTAGTTGGAGCCTACACTGAAGCTTTCTTT	CASSLVGAYTEAFF
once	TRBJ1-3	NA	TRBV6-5	TGTGCCAGCAGTTACTCGATGGAGATCTCTGGAAACACCATATATTTT	CASSYSMEISGNTIYF
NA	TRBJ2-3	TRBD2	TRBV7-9	TGTGCCAGCAGCTCCTATAGCGGGGGAAACACAGATACGCAGTATTTT	CASSSYSGGNTDTQYF
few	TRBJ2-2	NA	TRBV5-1	TGCGCCAGCAGCCCGGACTCCTGGGGCGGGGAGCTGTTTTTT	CASSPDSWGGELFF
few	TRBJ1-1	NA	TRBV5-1	TGCGCCAGCAGCCCAGATTGGAACACTGAAGCTTTCTTT	CASSPDWNTEAFF
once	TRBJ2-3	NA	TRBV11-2	TGTGCCAGCAGCTTTAACCCCCTAGCTACAGATACGCAGTATTTT	CASSFNPLATDTQYF
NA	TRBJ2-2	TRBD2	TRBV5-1	TGCGCCAGCAGGTCTGATCCTAGCGGGGGTATCGGGGAGCTGTTTTTT	CASRSDPSGGIGELFF
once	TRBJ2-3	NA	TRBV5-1	TGCGCCAGCAGCTTGGGACAGTCTGACCCAGATACGCAGTATTTT	CASSLGQSDPDTQYF
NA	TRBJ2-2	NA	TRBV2	TGTGCCAGCAGTGAAGGCCGAGAAAACACCGGGGAGCTGTTTTTT	CASSEGRENTGELFF
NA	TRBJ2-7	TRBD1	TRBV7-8	TGTGCCAGCAGCTTAGGAGGGGCAGGGGGCTTCTCCTACGAGCAGTACTTC	CASSLGGAGGFSYEQYF
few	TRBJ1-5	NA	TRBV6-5	TGTGCCAGCAGTTACTCGGCGGGCCAGCCCCAGCATTTT	CASSYSAGQPQHF
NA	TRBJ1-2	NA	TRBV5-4	TGTGCCAGCAGCGACTCGAGCTATGGCTACACCTTC	CASSDSSYGYTF
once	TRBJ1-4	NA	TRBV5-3	TGTGCCAGAAGCTTTCGAGGGAAACTGTTTTTT	CARSFRGKLFF
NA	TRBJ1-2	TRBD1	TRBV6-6	TGTGCCAGCAGTTACTCGACAGGGAATGGCTACACCTTC	CASSYSTGNGYTF
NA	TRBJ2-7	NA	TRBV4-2	TGTGCCAGCAGCCAAGAAGGGGCCCTCTCCTACGAGCAGTACTTC	CASSQEGALSYEQYF
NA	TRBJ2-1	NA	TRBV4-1	TGCGCCAGCAGCGCGGGGTCCTTTGAGCAGTTCTTC	CASSAGSFEQFF